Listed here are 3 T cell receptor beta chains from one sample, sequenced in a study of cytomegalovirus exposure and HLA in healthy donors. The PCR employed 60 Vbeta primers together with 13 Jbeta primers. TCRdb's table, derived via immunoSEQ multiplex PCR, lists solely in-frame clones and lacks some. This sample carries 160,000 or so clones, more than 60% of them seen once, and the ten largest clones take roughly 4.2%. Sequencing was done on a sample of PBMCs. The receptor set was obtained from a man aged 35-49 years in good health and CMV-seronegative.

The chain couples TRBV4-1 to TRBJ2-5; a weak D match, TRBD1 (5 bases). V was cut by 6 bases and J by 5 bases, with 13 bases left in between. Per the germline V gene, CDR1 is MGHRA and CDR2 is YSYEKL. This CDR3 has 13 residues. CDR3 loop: CASRRDSAETQYF. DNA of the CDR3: TGCGCCAGCAGGCGAGACAGCGCGGAGACCCAGTACTTC.

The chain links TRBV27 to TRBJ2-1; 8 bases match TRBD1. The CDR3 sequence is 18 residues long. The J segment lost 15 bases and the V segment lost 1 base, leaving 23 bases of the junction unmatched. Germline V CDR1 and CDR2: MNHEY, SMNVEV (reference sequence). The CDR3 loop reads CASSLYSPLGQAGIGVFF. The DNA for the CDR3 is TGTGCCAGCAGTTTATATAGCCCCCTGGGACAGGCGGGCATAGGGGTGTTCTTC.

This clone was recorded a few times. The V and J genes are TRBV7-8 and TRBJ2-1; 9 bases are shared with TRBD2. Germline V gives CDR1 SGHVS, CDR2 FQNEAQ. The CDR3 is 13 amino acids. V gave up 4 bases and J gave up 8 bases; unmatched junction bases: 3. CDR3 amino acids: CASSSTSGYEQFF. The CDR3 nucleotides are TGTGCCAGCAGCTCGACTAGCGGCTATGAGCAGTTCTTC.